This TCR beta chain derives from a study of neurological immune-mediated disorders. J gave up 3 bases and V 4 bases, and 2 bases lay outside the gene matches. Germline V gives CDR1 SGHRS, CDR2 YFSETQ. This CDR3 has 16 amino acids. At least ten counts were recorded for this clonotype. Via MiXCR, TCRdb re-called the 5' RACE reads, giving one row per CDR3 protein. The data hold approximately 45,000 distinct CDR3 sequences, with more than 9.5% observed a single time. The receptor's source is a female donor in good health. Sequencing was performed on PBMCs. The V call is TRBV5-1, the J call TRBJ2-2; 14 bases fit TRBD2. Here the CDR3 DNA reads TGCGCCAGCAGCCGGACTAGCGGGGGGTACACCGGGGAGCTGTTTTTT. This gives the protein CASSRTSGGYTGELFF.